The table lists the clone carrying this TCR beta chain with a few counts. Its antigen is not known. The data derive from a study of T cells in Graves' hyperthyroidism and ophthalmopathy. Study-level information: Peripheral blood was collected at initial diagnosis, before any treatment.

There were TCR beta CDR3 regions amplified from RNA transcripts. During a first-round RT-PCR of the TCR CDR3, the HTBI primer set was used. TCRdb ran MiXCR on the multiplex PCR reads and lists one entry per CDR3 protein. The sample has hundreds of thousands of distinct CDR3 sequences; 11% to 15% are singletons. Trimming at V came to 6 bases and at J to 3 bases, leaving 5 bases not matched to a gene. The CDR3 spans 14 residues. Germline assignment: CDR1 LNHDA and CDR2 SQIVND (reference sequence). Study-wide results and caveats: Researchers found most expanded thyroid clonotypes above 0.001 in blood as well.

Diagnoses were established using clinical symptoms, serum thyroxine and TRAb, thyroid ultrasound and orbital computed tomography. This rearrangement joins TRBV19 to TRBJ1-2, with 9 bases that match TRBD1. The sample comprised blood. The origin of this receptor is a woman under 30 with Graves' hyperthyroidism. CDR3: CASRKTGGDYGYTF. CDR3 in DNA: TGTGCCAGTAGAAAGACAGGGGGAGACTATGGCTACACCTTC.